This T cell receptor (beta chain) stems from a study of blood T cell repertoires in COVID-19. Study as a whole: Donors in the United States, Italy and Spain gave samples during acute or convalescent COVID-19. PBMCs, B-cell-depleted T cells, or T cells were the source of the cDNA or gDNA that made up the material.

V trimming: 4 bases; J trimming: 9 bases; junction bases outside the gene matches: 12. The CDR3 length is 14 residues. The germline V gene encodes CDR1 GTSNPN and CDR2 SVGIG (reference sequence). As processed by the authors: Reference gene primers were amplified, and this amplification served to estimate nucleated cell counts. Produced via immunoSEQ multiplex PCR; TCRdb's table is partial and in-frame only. V, J and clone size derive from that table, while D and trimming were established from the DNA sequence. In the table there are approximately 150,000 clones, roughly nine tenths of which are singletons.

The chain recombines TRBV30 with TRBJ2-1, with 7 positions matching TRBD2. This sequence was found in a human donor in a cohort sampled during active COVID-19. The specimen was peripheral blood. CDR3 DNA sequence: TGTGCCTGGACGGGACTACTTGAACGTCCTGAGCAGTTCTTC. Residues: CAWTGLLERPEQFF.